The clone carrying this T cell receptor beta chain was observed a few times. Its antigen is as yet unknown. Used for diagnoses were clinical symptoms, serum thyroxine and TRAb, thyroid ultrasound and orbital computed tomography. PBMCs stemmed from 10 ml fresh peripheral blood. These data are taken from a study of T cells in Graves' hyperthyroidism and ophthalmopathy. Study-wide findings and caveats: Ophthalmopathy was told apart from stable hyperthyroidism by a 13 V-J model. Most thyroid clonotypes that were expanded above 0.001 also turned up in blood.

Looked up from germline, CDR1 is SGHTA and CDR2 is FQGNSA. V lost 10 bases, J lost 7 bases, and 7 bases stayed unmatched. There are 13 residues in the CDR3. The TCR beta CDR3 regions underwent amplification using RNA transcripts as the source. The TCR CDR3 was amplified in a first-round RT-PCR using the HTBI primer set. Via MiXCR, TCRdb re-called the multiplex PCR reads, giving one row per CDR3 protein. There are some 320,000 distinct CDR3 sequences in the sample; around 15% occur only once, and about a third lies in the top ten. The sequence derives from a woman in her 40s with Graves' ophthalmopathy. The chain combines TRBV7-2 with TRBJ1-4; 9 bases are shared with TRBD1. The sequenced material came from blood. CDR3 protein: CATTTGGSEKLFF. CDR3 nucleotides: TGTGCCACCACGACAGGGGGGAGTGAAAAACTGTTTTTT.